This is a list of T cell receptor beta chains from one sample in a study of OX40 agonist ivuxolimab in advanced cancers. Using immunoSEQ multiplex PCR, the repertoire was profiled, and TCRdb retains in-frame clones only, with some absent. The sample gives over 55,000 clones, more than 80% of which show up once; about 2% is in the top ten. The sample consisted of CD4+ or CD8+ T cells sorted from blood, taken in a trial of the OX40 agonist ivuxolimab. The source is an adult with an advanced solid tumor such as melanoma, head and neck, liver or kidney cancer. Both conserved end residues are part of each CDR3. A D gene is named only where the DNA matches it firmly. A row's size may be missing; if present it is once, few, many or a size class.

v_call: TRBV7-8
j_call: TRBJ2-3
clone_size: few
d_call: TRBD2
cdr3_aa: CASSLGAREGRDTQYF
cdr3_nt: TGTGCCAGCAGCTTAGGAGCGCGGGAGGGGAGAGATACGCAGTATTTT

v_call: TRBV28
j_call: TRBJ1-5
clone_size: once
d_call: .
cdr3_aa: CASSLGTSNQPQHF
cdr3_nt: TGTGCCAGCAGCCTTGGGACCTCAAATCAGCCCCAGCATTTT

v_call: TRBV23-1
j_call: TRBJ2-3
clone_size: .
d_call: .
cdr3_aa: CASSPYYRAPSGDTQYF
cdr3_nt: TGCGCCAGCAGTCCTTACTACAGGGCCCCCTCAGGAGATACGCAGTATTTT

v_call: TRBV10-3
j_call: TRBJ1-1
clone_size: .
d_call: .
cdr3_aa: CAISEWGESTEAFF
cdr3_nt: TGTGCCATCAGTGAATGGGGTGAAAGCACTGAAGCTTTCTTT

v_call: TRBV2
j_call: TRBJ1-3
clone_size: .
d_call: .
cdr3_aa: CASREQSSGNTIYF
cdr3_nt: TGTGCCAGCAGAGAGCAGAGCTCTGGAAACACCATATATTTT

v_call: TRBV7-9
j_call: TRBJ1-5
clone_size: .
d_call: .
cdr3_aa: CASSPSRGDLNQPQHF
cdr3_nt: TGTGCCAGCAGCCCTTCGAGGGGGGATCTTAATCAGCCCCAGCATTTT

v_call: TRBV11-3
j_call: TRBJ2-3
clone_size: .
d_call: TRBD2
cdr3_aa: CASSFSGGTDTQYF
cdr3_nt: TGTGCCAGCAGCTTCTCGGGAGGGACAGATACGCAGTATTTT

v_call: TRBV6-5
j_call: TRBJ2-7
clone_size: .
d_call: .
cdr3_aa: CASSHGDTTYEQYF
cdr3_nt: TGTGCCAGCAGTCACGGGGACACCACCTACGAGCAGTACTTC

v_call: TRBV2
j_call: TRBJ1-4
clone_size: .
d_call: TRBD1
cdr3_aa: CASSYGQGWEKLFF
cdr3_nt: TGTGCCAGCAGTTACGGACAGGGTTGGGAAAAACTGTTTTTT

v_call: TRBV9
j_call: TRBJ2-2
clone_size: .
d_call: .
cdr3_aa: CASSVANVGQNTGELFF
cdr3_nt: TGTGCCAGCAGCGTAGCTAATGTCGGACAAAACACCGGGGAGCTGTTTTTT

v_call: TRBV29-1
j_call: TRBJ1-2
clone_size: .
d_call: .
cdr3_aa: CSVGTGSSYGYTF
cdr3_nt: TGCAGCGTTGGAACAGGTTCGAGCTATGGCTACACCTTC

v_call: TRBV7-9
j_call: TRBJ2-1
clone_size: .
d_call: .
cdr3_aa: CASSSKQGSDNEQFF
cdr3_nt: TGTGCCAGCAGCTCAAAACAGGGATCGGACAATGAGCAGTTCTTC

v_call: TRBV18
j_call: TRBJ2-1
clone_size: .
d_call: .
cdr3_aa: CASSPRRTASFSYNEQFF
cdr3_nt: TGTGCCAGCTCACCTCGGCGGACAGCGAGTTTTTCCTACAATGAGCAGTTCTTC

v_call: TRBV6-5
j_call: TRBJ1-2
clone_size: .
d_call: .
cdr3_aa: CASRRTVFNGYTF
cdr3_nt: TGTGCCAGCAGGAGGACAGTGTTTAATGGCTACACCTTC

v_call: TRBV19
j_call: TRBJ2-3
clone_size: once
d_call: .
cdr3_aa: CASSRADTQYF
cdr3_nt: TGTGCCAGTAGTAGGGCAGATACGCAGTATTTT

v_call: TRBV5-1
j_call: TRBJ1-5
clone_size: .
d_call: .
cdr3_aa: CASSLRGVGPQHF
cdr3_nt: TGCGCCAGCAGCTTGAGGGGGGTCGGGCCCCAGCATTTT

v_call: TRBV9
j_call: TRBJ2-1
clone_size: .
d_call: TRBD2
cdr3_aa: CASSAPRGEIDNEQFF
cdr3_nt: TGTGCCAGCAGCGCCCCTCGGGGGGAGATCGACAATGAGCAGTTCTTC

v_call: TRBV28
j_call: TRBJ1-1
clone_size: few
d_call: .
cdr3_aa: CASKTVMNPEAFF
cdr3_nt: TGTGCCAGCAAAACAGTTATGAACCCTGAAGCTTTCTTT

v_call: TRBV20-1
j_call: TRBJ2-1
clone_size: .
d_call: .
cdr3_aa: CSARRVEQFF
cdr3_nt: TGCAGTGCTAGAAGGGTAGAGCAGTTCTTC

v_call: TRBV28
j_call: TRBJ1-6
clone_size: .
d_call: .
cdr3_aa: CASSFPVRRGYNSPLHF
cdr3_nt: TGTGCCAGCAGTTTCCCCGTACGGCGAGGTTATAATTCACCCCTCCACTTT

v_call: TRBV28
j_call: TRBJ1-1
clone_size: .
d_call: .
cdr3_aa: CASHGRGEVSEAFF
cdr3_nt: TGTGCCAGCCACGGTAGGGGCGAGGTCTCTGAAGCTTTCTTT

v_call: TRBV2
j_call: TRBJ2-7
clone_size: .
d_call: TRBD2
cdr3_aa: CASSDSGGSYEQYF
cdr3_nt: TGTGCCAGCAGTGATAGCGGGGGCTCCTACGAGCAGTACTTC

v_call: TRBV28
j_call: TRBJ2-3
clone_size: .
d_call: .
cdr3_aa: CASSFYTDTQYF
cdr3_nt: TGTGCCAGCAGTTTCTACACAGATACGCAGTATTTT

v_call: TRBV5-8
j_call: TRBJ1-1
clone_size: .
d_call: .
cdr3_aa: CASSLGQIDTEAFF
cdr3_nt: TGTGCCAGCAGCTTGGGACAGATCGACACTGAAGCTTTCTTT

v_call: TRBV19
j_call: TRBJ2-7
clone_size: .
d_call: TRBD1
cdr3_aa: CASSATGSSSYEQYF
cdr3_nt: TGTGCCAGTAGTGCGACAGGGTCCTCTTCCTACGAGCAGTACTTC

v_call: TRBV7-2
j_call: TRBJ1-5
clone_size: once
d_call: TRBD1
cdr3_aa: CASSLGTGANQPQHF
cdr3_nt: TGTGCCAGCAGCTTGGGGACAGGGGCCAATCAGCCCCAGCATTTT

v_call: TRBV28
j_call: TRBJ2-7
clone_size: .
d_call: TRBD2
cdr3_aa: CASSLWSLAGGPGEQYF
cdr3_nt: TGTGCCAGCAGTTTATGGTCCCTAGCGGGAGGGCCAGGAGAGCAGTACTTC

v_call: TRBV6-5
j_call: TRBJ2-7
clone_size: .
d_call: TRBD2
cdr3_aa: CASSIVAGGTYEQYF
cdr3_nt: TGTGCCAGCAGTATCGTTGCGGGGGGGACTTACGAGCAGTACTTC

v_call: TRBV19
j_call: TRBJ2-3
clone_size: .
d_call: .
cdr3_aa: CASSERTGPLTDTQYF
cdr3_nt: TGTGCCAGTAGTGAGCGAACAGGGCCCCTCACAGATACGCAGTATTTT

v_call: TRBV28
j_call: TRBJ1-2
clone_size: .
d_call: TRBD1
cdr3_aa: CASSPARTGTGGYGYTF
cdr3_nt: TGTGCCAGCAGCCCCGCCAGGACTGGGACAGGGGGATATGGCTACACCTTC

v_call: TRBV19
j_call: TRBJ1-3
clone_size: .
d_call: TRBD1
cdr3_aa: CASRTGLNSGNTIYF
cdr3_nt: TGTGCCAGTAGGACAGGGTTGAACTCTGGAAACACCATATATTTT

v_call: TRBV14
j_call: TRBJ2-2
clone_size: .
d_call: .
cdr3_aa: CASAEAGVPGELFF
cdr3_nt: TGTGCCAGCGCGGAGGCAGGGGTCCCCGGGGAGCTGTTTTTT

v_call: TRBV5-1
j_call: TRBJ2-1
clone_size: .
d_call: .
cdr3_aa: CASSLLGRLYNEQFF
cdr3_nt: TGCGCCAGCAGCTTGCTGGGCAGGTTGTACAATGAGCAGTTCTTC

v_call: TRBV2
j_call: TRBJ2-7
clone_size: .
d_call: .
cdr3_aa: CASSDWGGQYEQYF
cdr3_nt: TGTGCCAGCAGTGATTGGGGGGGGCAATACGAGCAGTACTTC

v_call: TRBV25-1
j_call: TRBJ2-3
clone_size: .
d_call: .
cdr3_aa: CASSETVPVDTQYF
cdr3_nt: TGTGCCAGCAGTGAAACAGTACCGGTAGATACGCAGTATTTT

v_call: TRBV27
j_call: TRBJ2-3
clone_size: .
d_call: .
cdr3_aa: CASRGSGRYSTDTQYF
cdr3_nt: TGTGCCAGCAGGGGATCCGGGAGATATAGCACAGATACGCAGTATTTT

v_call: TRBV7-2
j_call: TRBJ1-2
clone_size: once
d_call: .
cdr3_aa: CASSLLSIANYGYTF
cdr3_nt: TGTGCCAGCAGCTTATTATCCATTGCTAACTATGGCTACACCTTC

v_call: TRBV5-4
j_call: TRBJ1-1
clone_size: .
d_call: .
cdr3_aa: CASSFQGNTEAFF
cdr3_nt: TGTGCCAGCAGCTTCCAAGGGAACACTGAAGCTTTCTTT

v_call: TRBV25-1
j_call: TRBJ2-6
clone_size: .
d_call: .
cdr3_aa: CASTSTGANVLTF
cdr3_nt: TGTGCCAGCACATCAACTGGGGCCAACGTCCTGACTTTC

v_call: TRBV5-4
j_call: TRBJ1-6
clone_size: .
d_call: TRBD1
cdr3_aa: CASSPDRLGNSPLHF
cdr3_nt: TGTGCCAGCAGCCCGGACAGGTTGGGTAATTCACCCCTCCACTTT

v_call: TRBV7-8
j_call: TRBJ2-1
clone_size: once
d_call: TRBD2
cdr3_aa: CASSPRREAGRIDEQFF
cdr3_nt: TGTGCCAGCAGCCCCCGGAGGGAAGCGGGGAGGATCGATGAGCAGTTCTTC

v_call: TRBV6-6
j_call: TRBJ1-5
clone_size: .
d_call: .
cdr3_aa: CASSLQGQGQPQHF
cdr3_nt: TGTGCCAGCAGCCTACAGGGTCAGGGACAGCCCCAGCATTTT

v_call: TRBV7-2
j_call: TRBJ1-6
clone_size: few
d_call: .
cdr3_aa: CASSLDKRDPLHF
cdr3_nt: TGTGCCAGCAGCTTAGACAAGAGAGACCCCCTCCACTTT

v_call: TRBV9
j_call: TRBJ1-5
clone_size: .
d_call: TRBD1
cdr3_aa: CASSLGQANQPQHF
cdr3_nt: TGTGCCAGCAGCTTGGGACAGGCGAATCAGCCCCAGCATTTT

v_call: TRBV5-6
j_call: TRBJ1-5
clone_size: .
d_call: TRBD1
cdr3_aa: CASSLTGQGQHF
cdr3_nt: TGTGCCAGCAGCTTGACAGGACAGGGCCAGCATTTT

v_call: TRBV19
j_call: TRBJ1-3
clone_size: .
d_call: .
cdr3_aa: CASVRGWNGNTIYF
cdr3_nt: TGTGCCAGTGTTCGGGGCTGGAACGGGAACACCATATATTTT

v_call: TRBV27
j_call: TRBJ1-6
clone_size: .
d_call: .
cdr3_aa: CASSTTPQVSMDSPLHF
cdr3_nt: TGTGCCAGCAGTACTACCCCGCAAGTCTCAATGGATTCACCCCTCCACTTT